This TCR beta chain was recovered during a study of T-cell reconstitution after alpha-beta-depleted transplantation in children listed by TCRdb under 2016. Concerning the study at large: The study quantitatively tracked T-cell immune reconstitution after TCRalphabeta/CD19-depleted allogeneic hematopoietic cell transplantation in children using TCR repertoire profiling.

For this clonotype: Its specific antigen is unknown. It has no much larger one-base neighbor in the sample; base qualities were not kept.

From its cysteine to its phenylalanine, the CDR3 spans 14 amino acids. CDR3 DNA only is kept here, 42 bases in frame from base 1. From the germline V gene, CDR1 is MDHEN and CDR2 is SYDVKM. V is cut by 3 bases and J by 1 base, and the space between the germline ends is 9 bases. Library creation used PCR. TCRdb shows the sequencer as Illumina HiSeq 2500. Molecular barcoding was employed in the preparation of TCR libraries, with unique molecular identifiers being used to normalize TCRbeta repertoire quantification. The public reads were run again by TCRdb, first through fastp at Q25 and then through MiXCR, and only productive beta chains were kept. One record per CDR3 amino acid sequence lists the most common genes and DNA. Here the sample has roughly 500,000 distinct CDR3 sequences; over 25% occur a single time. Around 2.3% of the sample is held by the ten biggest clonotypes.

The rearranged chain carries TRBV28 and TRBJ1-1, with no reliable assignment of the D segment. This receptor was identified in a human donor who donated a stem cell graft to a child with aplastic anemia. The material was PBMCs from the stem cell graft donor, obtained from the stem cell graft. In nucleotides, the sequence is TGTGCCAGCAGTTTCGTGGTAGGGAACACTGAAGCTTTCTTT. This is translated as CASSFVVGNTEAFF.